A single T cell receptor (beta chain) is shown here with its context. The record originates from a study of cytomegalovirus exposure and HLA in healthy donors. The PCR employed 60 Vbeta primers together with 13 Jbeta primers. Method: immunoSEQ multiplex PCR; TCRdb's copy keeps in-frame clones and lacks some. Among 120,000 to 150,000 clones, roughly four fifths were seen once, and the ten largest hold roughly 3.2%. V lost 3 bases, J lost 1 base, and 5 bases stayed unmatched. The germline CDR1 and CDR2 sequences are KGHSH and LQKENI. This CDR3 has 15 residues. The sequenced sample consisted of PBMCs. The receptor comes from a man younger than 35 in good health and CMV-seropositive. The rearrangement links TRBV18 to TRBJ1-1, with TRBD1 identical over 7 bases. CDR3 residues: CASSPPGQTNTEAFF. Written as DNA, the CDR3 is TGTGCCAGCTCACCTCCGGGACAGACGAACACTGAAGCTTTCTTT.